Here is one T cell receptor (beta chain) with its context. Using immunoSEQ multiplex PCR, the repertoire was profiled, and TCRdb retains in-frame clones only, with some absent. The sample gives roughly 170,000 clones, more than 85% of which show up once; 2% to 2.5% is in the top ten. The source of the sample is a study of control samples from healthy donors and cancer patients. Sequencing input: blood. The receptor was isolated from a woman in her forties in good health.

The CDR3 reads CASSASVLTGGLREKLFF. The CDR3 DNA reads TGTGCCAGCAGCGCTAGCGTTCTAACAGGGGGGCTTCGGGAAAAACTGTTTTTT. V usage is TRBV7-9 and J usage is TRBJ1-4, with 8 bases fitting TRBD1. The CDR3 has 18 residues. Germline values: CDR1 SEHNR, CDR2 FQNEAQ (reference sequence). The ends lost 5 bases at V and 8 bases at J; junction bases unmatched: 19.